Presented here are 32 T cell receptor beta chains from one specimen sequenced in a study of monozygotic twins with inflammatory bowel disease. One entry per CDR3 protein, without DNA, is what TCRdb gives after re-calling the 5' RACE reads. The clone table shows over 350,000 distinct CDR3 sequences, with the ten largest holding 2.5% to 3%. Sequenced sample: blood. The source of these receptors is a human donor with ulcerative colitis or Crohn's disease, or a healthy co-twin of an affected twin (not recorded which).

This chain joins TRBV4-1 and TRBJ2-7; TCRdb returns TRBD1, unconfirmable since there is no DNA. This CDR3 contains 15 residues. The germline V gene has CDR1 MGHRA and CDR2 YSYEKL. The chain's CDR3 is CASSQETRGTYEQYF.

The chain joins TRBV12-3 or TRBV12-4 to TRBJ2-7; there is no DNA to check the TCRdb D call of TRBD2. The CDR3 has 14 residues. This CDR3 is CASNAGRAPYEQYF.

V and J are TRBV7-2 and TRBJ1-4; TCRdb selects TRBD1, and the lack of DNA leaves this call unchecked. The CDR3 is 15 residues long. Germline CDR1 is SGHTA and CDR2 is FQGNSA. The CDR3 here is CASSLGGTHNEKLFF.

V gene TRBV24-1 combines with J gene TRBJ2-3; TCRdb names TRBD2, which stays unverified in the absence of DNA. CDR3 length: 14 residues. Germline CDR1 and CDR2: KGHDR and SFDVKD. This chain's CDR3 is CATSDPGNSGTQYF.

The J gene is TRBJ1-6, the V gene TRBV4-2. Germline V gives CDR1 LGHNA, CDR2 YNFKEQ. CDR3 length: 14 amino acids. CDR3 loop: CASSEFEGESPLHF.

The chain couples TRBV10-3 to TRBJ2-7; the D call from TCRdb, TRBD2, cannot be confirmed without DNA. Germline values: CDR1 ENHRY, CDR2 SYGVKD. This CDR3 spans 16 amino acids. CDR3 region: CAISEGLAGSSYEQYF.

V is TRBV12-3 or TRBV12-4 and J is TRBJ2-7; as DNA is missing, the TRBD2 call by TCRdb cannot be tested. The length of the CDR3 is 14 residues. The CDR3 region is CASSFWDSGYEQYF.

The CDR3 here is CASSYDRGTDTQYF. V is TRBV5-4 and J is TRBJ2-3; the TCRdb call, TRBD1, lacks DNA for checking. The CDR3 has 14 amino acids. The V gene's germline CDR1 is SGHNT and CDR2 YYREEE (reference sequence).

The V and J genes are TRBV7-9 and TRBJ1-6; checking the TCRdb D call of TRBD1 is not possible without DNA. From germline, CDR1 is SEHNR and CDR2 FQNEAQ (reference sequence). This CDR3 contains 14 residues. CDR3 residues: CGTNGGTGNSPLHF. Full variable domain (missing parts from reference TRBV7-9 and TRBJ1-6): DTGVSQNPRHKITKRGQNVTFRCDPISEHNRLYWYRQTLGQGPEFLTYFQNEAQLEKSRLLSDRFSAERPKGSFSTLEIQRTEQGDSAMYLCGTNGGTGNSPLHFGNGTRLTVT.

The CDR3 here is CASSPAPGLAYEQYF. The gene calls are TRBV7-9 and TRBJ2-7; checking the TCRdb D call of TRBD2 is not possible without DNA. Germline V gene data show CDR1 as SEHNR and CDR2 as FQNEAQ (reference sequence). The CDR3 sequence is 15 residues long.

This chain links TRBV28 with TRBJ2-1; checking the TCRdb D call of TRBD1 is not possible without DNA. This CDR3 has 13 amino acids. Germline values: CDR1 MDHEN, CDR2 SYDVKM. The CDR3 spells CASSHDRVREQFF.

The rearrangement links TRBV2 to TRBJ2-4; TCRdb's D gene call, TRBD1, goes unchecked for lack of DNA. This CDR3 has 14 amino acids. Germline V lookup: CDR1 SNHLY, CDR2 FYNNEI. CDR3 sequence: CASTGGRVKNIQYF.

V and J are TRBV7-2 and TRBJ2-1; TCRdb selects TRBD1, and the lack of DNA leaves this call unchecked. Looked up from germline, CDR1 is SGHTA and CDR2 is FQGNSA. This CDR3 spans 16 amino acids. This CDR3 is CASSFSGTGGYNEQFF.

The V gene is TRBV27, the J gene TRBJ2-7; lacking DNA, the TRBD1 call made by TCRdb goes unchecked. The CDR3 consists of 13 residues. CDR1 is MNHEY, CDR2 SMNVEV, per germline (reference sequence). The CDR3 loop reads CASSLQGSYEQYF.

This chain connects TRBV19 to TRBJ2-3; checking the TCRdb D call of TRBD1 is not possible without DNA. This CDR3 contains 16 residues. Germline V gene lookup returns CDR1 LNHDA and CDR2 SQIVND (reference sequence). The CDR3 loop is CASSNLGTVGTDTQYF. The entire variable domain, with the rest obtained from reference TRBV19 and TRBJ2-3, is as follows: DGGITQSPKYLFRKEGQNVTLSCEQNLNHDAMYWYRQDPGQGLRLIYYSQIVNDFQKGDIAEGYSVSREKKESFPLTVTSAQKNPTAFYLCASSNLGTVGTDTQYFGPGTRLTVL.

The chain recombines TRBV5-1 with TRBJ2-7. The V gene's germline CDR1 is SGHRS and CDR2 YFSETQ. The CDR3 extends over 15 amino acids. The CDR3 protein is CASSLGITTSYEQYF. Filled out from reference TRBV5-1 and TRBJ2-7, the complete variable domain reads KAGVTQTPRYLIKTRGQQVTLSCSPISGHRSVSWYQQTPGQGLQFLFEYFSETQRNKGNFPGRFSGRQFSNSRSEMNVSTLELGDSALYLCASSLGITTSYEQYFGPGTRLTVT.

The chain joins TRBV7-2 to TRBJ2-1; TCRdb designates TRBD2, a call that cannot be tested without DNA. Germline CDR1 SGHTA, CDR2 FQGNSA. The CDR3 loop spans 17 amino acids. CDR3 amino acids: CASSPRSSKSSYNEQFF.

The rearrangement uses TRBV18 and TRBJ1-1; TCRdb returns TRBD1, unconfirmable since there is no DNA. Germline V gene sequence: CDR1 KGHSH, CDR2 LQKENI. This CDR3 is built from 14 residues. The CDR3 spells CASSPNSGVTEAFF.

CDR3 residues: CASSLLRRTGDPYEQYF. The rearrangement links TRBV27 to TRBJ2-7; there is no DNA to check the TCRdb D call of TRBD1. The CDR3 spans 17 residues. Germline V lookup: CDR1 MNHEY, CDR2 SMNVEV (reference sequence).

The chain combines TRBV10-3 with TRBJ2-2; TCRdb names TRBD2, which stays unverified in the absence of DNA. Germline V gives CDR1 ENHRY, CDR2 SYGVKD. The CDR3 totals 18 residues. CDR3 in amino acids: CAISEGLAGARNTGELFF.

The chain recombines TRBV20-1 with TRBJ2-6; TCRdb picks TRBD1, but there is no DNA to check that call. The CDR3 totals 19 residues. Per germline, CDR1 DFQATT and CDR2 SNEGSKA (reference sequence). The CDR3 reads CSAREGAKGILSGANVLTF.

The V gene is TRBV20-1, the J gene TRBJ1-6; TCRdb indicates TRBD1, and absent DNA this call remains unverified. CDR1 DFQATT and CDR2 SNEGSKA come from the germline V gene (reference sequence). The CDR3 runs to 12 residues. CDR3 amino acids: CSAGTGFPPLHF.

The chain recombines TRBV3-1 with TRBJ2-3; TCRdb designates TRBD1, a call that cannot be tested without DNA. CDR1 and CDR2 from the germline V gene are LGHDT and YNNKEL (reference sequence). The CDR3 is made up of 14 amino acids. CDR3 loop: CASRVGQGLDTQYF.

This chain uses TRBV5-1 with TRBJ2-7. The CDR3 consists of 15 residues. CDR1 is SGHRS and CDR2 is YFSETQ in the germline V gene. Here the CDR3 reads CASSLTQGRSYEQYF. Filled out from reference TRBV5-1 and TRBJ2-7, the complete variable domain reads KAGVTQTPRYLIKTRGQQVTLSCSPISGHRSVSWYQQTPGQGLQFLFEYFSETQRNKGNFPGRFSGRQFSNSRSEMNVSTLELGDSALYLCASSLTQGRSYEQYFGPGTRLTVT.

V is TRBV7-9 and J is TRBJ2-2; TCRdb's D call, TRBD1, is unchecked because there is no DNA. Germline V gives CDR1 SEHNR, CDR2 FQNEAQ (reference sequence). This CDR3 has 12 amino acids. The CDR3 sequence is CAEGGANGELFF. Complete variable domain (other parts from reference TRBV7-9 and TRBJ2-2): DTGVSQNPRHKITKRGQNVTFRCDPISEHNRLYWYRQTLGQGPEFLTYFQNEAQLEKSRLLSDRFSAERPKGSFSTLEIQRTEQGDSAMYLCAEGGANGELFFGEGSRLTVL.

The gene calls are TRBV18 and TRBJ2-7; lacking DNA, the TRBD1 call made by TCRdb goes unchecked. This CDR3 has 18 residues. Germline-derived CDR1 and CDR2 are KGHSH and LQKENI. The CDR3 is CASSPPGTMTEQGSEQYF.

This rearrangement joins TRBV20-1 to TRBJ1-2; the D call from TCRdb, TRBD1, cannot be confirmed without DNA. This CDR3 has 15 amino acids. CDR1 DFQATT and CDR2 SNEGSKA come from the germline V gene (reference sequence). The CDR3 protein is CSAPPGQGTNYGYTF.

The chain couples TRBV6-1 to TRBJ1-4; absent DNA, TCRdb's TRBD1 call cannot be checked. This CDR3 contains 15 residues. Germline CDR1 is MNHNS and CDR2 is SASEGT. CDR3 region: CASSAGQTPNEKLFF.

The V and J genes are TRBV3-1 and TRBJ1-1; TCRdb designates TRBD1, a call that cannot be tested without DNA. This CDR3 is 14 amino acids long. Germline V gives CDR1 LGHDT, CDR2 YNNKEL (reference sequence). This CDR3 is CASSQQGVNTEAFF.

The rearrangement joins TRBV4-2 to TRBJ1-1; TCRdb picks TRBD1, but there is no DNA to check that call. This CDR3 has 16 residues. In germline, CDR1 is LGHNA, CDR2 YNFKEQ. CDR3: CASSTPGTGRLTEAFF.

The CDR3 sequence is CASRTQPGVETQYF. The chain combines TRBV5-1 with TRBJ2-5; TCRdb gives TRBD1 as the D gene, but with no DNA this cannot be confirmed. This CDR3 comprises 14 residues. Per germline, CDR1 SGHRS and CDR2 YFSETQ.

The rearrangement joins TRBV20-1 to TRBJ2-3; TCRdb picks TRBD2, but there is no DNA to check that call. Germline assignment: CDR1 DFQATT and CDR2 SNEGSKA (reference sequence). The CDR3 has 16 amino acids. The CDR3 region is CSAQRGPLIFTDTQYF.